One TCR beta chain is described in this entry. RNA, once extracted, was reverse transcribed into cDNA for use as the sequencing template. Clones were read by immunoSEQ multiplex PCR, and TCRdb kept only the in-frame ones, dropping some. The sample lists around 19,000 clones, about 60% occurring once. These data come from a study of CD8+ T cells in alopecia areata. Treatment given: oral pan-JAK inhibitor, 5-10 mg twice daily. From alopecia areata patients, lesional scalp punch biopsies and peripheral blood were collected. Germline loops: CDR1 SGHAT, CDR2 FQNNGV. V lost 3 bases and J 5 bases, leaving 17 bases between the germline ends. This CDR3 is built from 17 residues.

This chain uses TRBV11-2 with TRBJ1-6; possibly TRBD1 for D (6 bases). The specimen was skin, collected at week 4, from a patient treated with tofacitinib. The sequence was collected from a human donor with alopecia areata. The CDR3 nucleotides are TGTGCCAGCAGCTTGGTCAGAGACAGGCTTAATAATTCACCCCTCCACTTT. Protein: CASSLVRDRLNNSPLHF.